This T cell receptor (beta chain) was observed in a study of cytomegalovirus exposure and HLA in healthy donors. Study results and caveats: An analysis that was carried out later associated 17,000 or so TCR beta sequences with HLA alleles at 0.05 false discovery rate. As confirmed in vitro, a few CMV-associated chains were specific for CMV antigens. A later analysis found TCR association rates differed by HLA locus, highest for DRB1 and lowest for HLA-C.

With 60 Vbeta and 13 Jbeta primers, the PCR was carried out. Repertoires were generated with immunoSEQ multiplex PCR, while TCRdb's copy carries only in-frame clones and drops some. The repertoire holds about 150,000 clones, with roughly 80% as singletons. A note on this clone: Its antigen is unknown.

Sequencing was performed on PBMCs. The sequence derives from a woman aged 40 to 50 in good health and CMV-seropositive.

CDR3 DNA: TGTGCCAGCAGCCCTTCGGACAGGAGGTTCCTTGGCTACACCTTC. Translated, it gives CASSPSDRRFLGYTF. This chain links TRBV9 with TRBJ1-2, with 7 bases fitting TRBD1. Germline CDR1 and CDR2: SGDLS and YYNGEE. V was clipped by 4 bases and J by 7 bases; unmatched bases: 13. The CDR3 covers 15 residues.